This T cell receptor beta chain was sequenced in a study of shared clonotypes between healthy human individuals. Study-level points and caveats: Shared across a few donors were around 5% of the naive CD4 clonotypes.

Repertoires were generated with immunoSEQ multiplex PCR, while TCRdb's copy carries only in-frame clones and drops some. This table holds about 1 million clones, under 80% found once. On this clone: Its target is not known.

The CDR3 extends over 14 amino acids. Germline CDR1 and CDR2: LGHNA and YNFKEQ. V lost 1 base to trimming and J lost 5 bases, with 11 bases between them. This TCR was sampled from a man aged 18-30 years in good health. The rearrangement joins TRBV4-2 to TRBJ2-5, with a weak D call TRBD1 (5 bases). Sequences were obtained from memory CD4+ T cells sorted from blood. Subset reported: CD45RA-negative fraction. The CDR3: CASSQVDGAETQYF. DNA for the CDR3: TGTGCCAGCAGCCAAGTGGATGGGGCGGAGACCCAGTACTTC.